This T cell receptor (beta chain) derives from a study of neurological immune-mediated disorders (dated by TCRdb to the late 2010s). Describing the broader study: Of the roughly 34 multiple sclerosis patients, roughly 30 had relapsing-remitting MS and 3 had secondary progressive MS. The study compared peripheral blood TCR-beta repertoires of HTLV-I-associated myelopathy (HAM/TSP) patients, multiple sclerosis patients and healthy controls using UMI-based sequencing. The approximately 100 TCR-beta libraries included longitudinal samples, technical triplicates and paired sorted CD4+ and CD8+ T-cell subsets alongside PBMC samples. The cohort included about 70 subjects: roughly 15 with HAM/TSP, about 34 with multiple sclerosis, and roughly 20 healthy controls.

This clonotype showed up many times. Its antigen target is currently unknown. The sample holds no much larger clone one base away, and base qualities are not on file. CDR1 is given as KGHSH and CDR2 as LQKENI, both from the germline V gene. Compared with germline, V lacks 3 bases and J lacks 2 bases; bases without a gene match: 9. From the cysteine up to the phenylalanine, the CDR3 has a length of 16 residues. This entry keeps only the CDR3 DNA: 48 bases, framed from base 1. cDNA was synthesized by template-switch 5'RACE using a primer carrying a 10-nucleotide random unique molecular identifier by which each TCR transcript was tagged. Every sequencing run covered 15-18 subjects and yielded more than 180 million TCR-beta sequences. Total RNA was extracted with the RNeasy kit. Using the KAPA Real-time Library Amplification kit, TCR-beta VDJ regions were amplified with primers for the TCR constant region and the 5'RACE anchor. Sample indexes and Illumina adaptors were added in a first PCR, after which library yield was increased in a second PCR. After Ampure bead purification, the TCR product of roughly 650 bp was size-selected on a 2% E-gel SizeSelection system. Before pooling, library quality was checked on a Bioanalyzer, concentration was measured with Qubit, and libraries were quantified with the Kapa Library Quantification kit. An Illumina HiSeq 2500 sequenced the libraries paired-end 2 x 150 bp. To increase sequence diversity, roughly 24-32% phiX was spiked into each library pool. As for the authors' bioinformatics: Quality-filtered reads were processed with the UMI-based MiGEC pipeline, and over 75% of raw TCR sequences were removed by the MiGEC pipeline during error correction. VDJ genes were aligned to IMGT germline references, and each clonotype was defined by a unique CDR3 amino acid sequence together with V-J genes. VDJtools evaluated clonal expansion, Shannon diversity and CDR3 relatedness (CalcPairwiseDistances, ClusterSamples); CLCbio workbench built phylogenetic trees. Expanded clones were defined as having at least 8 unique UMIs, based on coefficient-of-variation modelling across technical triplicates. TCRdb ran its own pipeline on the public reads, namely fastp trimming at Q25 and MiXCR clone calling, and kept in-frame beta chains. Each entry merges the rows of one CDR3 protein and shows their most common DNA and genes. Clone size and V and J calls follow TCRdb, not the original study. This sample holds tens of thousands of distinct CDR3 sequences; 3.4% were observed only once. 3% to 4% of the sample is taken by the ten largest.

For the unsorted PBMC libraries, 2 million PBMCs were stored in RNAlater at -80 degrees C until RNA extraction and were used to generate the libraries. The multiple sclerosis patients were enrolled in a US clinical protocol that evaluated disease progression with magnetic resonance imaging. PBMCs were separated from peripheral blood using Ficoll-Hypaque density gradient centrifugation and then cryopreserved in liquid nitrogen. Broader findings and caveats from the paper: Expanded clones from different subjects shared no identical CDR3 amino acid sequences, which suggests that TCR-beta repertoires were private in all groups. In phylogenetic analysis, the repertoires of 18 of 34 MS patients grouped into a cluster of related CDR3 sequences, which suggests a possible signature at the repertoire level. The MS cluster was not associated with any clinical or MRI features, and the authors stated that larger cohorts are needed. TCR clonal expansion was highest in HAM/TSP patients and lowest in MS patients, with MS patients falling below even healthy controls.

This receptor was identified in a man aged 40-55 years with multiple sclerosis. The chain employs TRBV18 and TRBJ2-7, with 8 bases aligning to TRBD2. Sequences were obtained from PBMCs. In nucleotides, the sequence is TGTGCCAGCTCACCTTTTAGCGGGATCAACCCCTACGAGCAGTACTTC. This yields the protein CASSPFSGINPYEQYF.